What follows are 15 T cell receptor beta chains derived from one specimen sequenced in a study of PD-1 blockade in classical Hodgkin lymphoma. Repertoires were generated with immunoSEQ multiplex PCR, while TCRdb's copy carries only in-frame clones and drops some. Of 20,000 to 25,000 clones in the sample, 80% were seen once. Each patient experienced a relapse that followed autologous stem cell transplantation, and brentuximab vedotin exposure varied. The specimen comprised peripheral blood mononuclear cells (PBMCs), sampled before the second cycle of nivolumab. The source is a human donor with classical Hodgkin lymphoma.

A few counts support this clone. The junction and the germline gene differ at one end; a read error may be behind it. The chain employs TRBV5-4 and TRBJ1-4; D is unclear. This CDR3 spans 18 amino acids. CDR1 and CDR2 from the germline V gene are SGHNT and YYREEE (reference sequence). Here the CDR3 DNA reads TGCGCCAGCAGCCAAGATTGGGGAATTTTGAGATCTAATGAAAAACTGTTTTTT. Its protein product is CASSQDWGILRSNEKLFF.

The CDR3 DNA is TGTGCCAGCAGCCAAGATGGATCGGGGGGTTGGGAGACCCAGTACTTC. Protein: CASSQDGSGGWETQYF. The chain combines TRBV4-2 with TRBJ2-5; 7 bases fit TRBD2. The CDR3 has 16 residues. Germline V lookup: CDR1 LGHNA, CDR2 YNFKEQ. Trimming took 0 bases from V and 5 from J; bases not matched to a gene: 9.

The rearrangement uses TRBV28 and TRBJ1-2; weak D call: TRBD1 (5 bases). Germline loops: CDR1 MDHEN, CDR2 SYDVKM. V was shortened by 5 bases and J by 4 bases, with 14 bases between the two germline ends. This CDR3 spans 14 amino acids. CDR3 sequence (DNA): TGTGCCAGCAGTCCCCAGGGTATCGGCTATGGCTACACCTTC. Amino acid sequence: CASSPQGIGYGYTF.

The CDR3 is CASSLLVAGGTEAFF. The CDR3 nucleotides are TGTGCCAGCAGCTTACTCGTGGCAGGGGGCACTGAAGCTTTCTTT. The chain has TRBV7-9 and TRBJ1-1; 7 bases are a match to TRBD1. Looked up from germline, CDR1 is SEHNR and CDR2 is FQNEAQ (reference sequence). Germline trimming cut 2 bases from V and 4 bases from J; bases unmatched to any gene: 7. The CDR3 contains 15 residues.

The chain carries TRBV14 and TRBJ2-5, with 9 bases fitting TRBD2. CDR3 length: 16 residues. Germline V gene data show CDR1 as SGHDN and CDR2 as FVKESK. The ends lost 4 bases at V and 1 base at J; junction bases unmatched: 7. Written as DNA, the CDR3 is TGTGCCAGCAGCCCAGGGGCGGGAGGGCCCCAAGAGACCCAGTACTTC. Translation: CASSPGAGGPQETQYF.

The CDR3 coding sequence is TGTGCCAGTAGTATCGTCCCGGGATTGAACTACAATGAGCAGTTCTTC. It is translated as CASSIVPGLNYNEQFF. The chain links TRBV19 to TRBJ2-1, with D possibly being TRBD2 (5 bases). V was clipped by 3 bases and J by 3 bases, with 15 bases between them. Germline V lookup: CDR1 LNHDA, CDR2 SQIVND (reference sequence). This CDR3 has 16 amino acids.

The chain combines TRBV5-1 with TRBJ2-1, with 12 bases that match TRBD1. The CDR3 is 16 residues long. V lost 3 bases, J lost 6 bases, and 7 bases stayed unmatched. CDR1 is SGHRS and CDR2 is YFSETQ in the germline V gene. The CDR3 spells CASSSYRDRGLNEQFF. The CDR3 bases are TGCGCCAGCAGCTCGTACCGGGACAGGGGGCTCAATGAGCAGTTCTTC.

This rearrangement joins TRBV19 to TRBJ1-5; D might be TRBD1 (6 bases). Germline V gives CDR1 LNHDA, CDR2 SQIVND (reference sequence). Trimming took 7 bases from V and 7 from J, leaving 17 bases between them. The CDR3 consists of 14 residues. As DNA, the CDR3 is TGTGCCAGTACCCCATCACAGGGTAGGCAGCCCCAGCATTTT. Its translation: CASTPSQGRQPQHF. Full variable domain (outside the CDR3, taken from reference TRBV19 and TRBJ1-5): DGGITQSPKYLFRKEGQNVTLSCEQNLNHDAMYWYRQDPGQGLRLIYYSQIVNDFQKGDIAEGYSVSREKKESFPLTVTSAQKNPTAFYLCASTPSQGRQPQHFGDGTRLSIL.

This clone was counted a few times. This chain uses TRBV5-4 with TRBJ2-7; possible D gene TRBD2, 6 bases. The CDR3 loop spans 16 amino acids. The V end was cut by 3 bases, the J end by 1 base, with 17 bases between. Germline V gives CDR1 SGHNT, CDR2 YYREEE (reference sequence). CDR3 residues: CASSSPKTGLSYEQYF. CDR3 DNA: TGTGCCAGCAGCTCACCCAAGACGGGACTTTCCTACGAGCAGTACTTC. The full variable domain, completed using reference TRBV5-4 and TRBJ2-7, is ETGVTQSPTHLIKTRGQQVTLRCSSQSGHNTVSWYQQALGQGPQFIFQYYREEENGRGNFPPRFSGLQFPNYSSELNVNALELDDSALYLCASSSPKTGLSYEQYFGPGTRLTVT.

The chain couples TRBV10-1 to TRBJ1-1; D not resolved. Germline V gene lookup returns CDR1 WNHNN and CDR2 SYGVQD (reference sequence). Trimming pared 4 bases from V and 1 base from J, leaving 13 bases between. This CDR3 has 15 amino acids. The CDR3 loop is CASSAQEGRNTEAFF. CDR3 coding DNA: TGCGCCAGCAGTGCCCAGGAAGGCAGGAACACTGAAGCTTTCTTT.

This sequence joins TRBV30 and TRBJ1-2; a possible D gene is TRBD1 (5 bases). Trimming removed 2 bases from V and 7 bases from J, with 14 bases in between. CDR3 length equals 13 residues. From germline, CDR1 is GTSNPN and CDR2 SVGIG (reference sequence). CDR3 DNA sequence: TGTGCCTGGAGTCTTCAGGGAGGATCTGGCTACACCTTC. Protein product: CAWSLQGGSGYTF. Drawing the rest from reference TRBV30 and TRBJ1-2, the complete variable domain is SQTIHQWPATLVQPVGSPLSLECTVEGTSNPNLYWYRQAAGRGLQLLFYSVGIGQISSEVPQNLSASRPQDRQFILSSKKLLLSDSGFYLCAWSLQGGSGYTFGSGTRLTVV.

The gene calls are TRBV10-2 and TRBJ1-1; no clear D gene. This CDR3 region has 17 residues. Germline assignment: CDR1 WSHSY and CDR2 SAAADI. The V end was cut by 2 bases, the J end by 4 bases, with 20 bases between. CDR3 DNA sequence: TGCGCCAGCAGTGAGGCGTCAGGTTGGCCCCGGGGCACTGAAGCTTTCTTT. It specifies CASSEASGWPRGTEAFF.

The chain uses TRBV4-3 and TRBJ2-6; D gene unclear. Germline V gives CDR1 LGHNA, CDR2 YSLEER. The CDR3 sequence is 16 residues long. Trimming took 8 bases from V and 0 from J, leaving 14 bases between them. The CDR3, as DNA: TGCGCCAGCGCCCCAATTATCGGCTCTGGGGCCAACGTCCTGACTTTC. Protein product: CASAPIIGSGANVLTF.

J is TRBJ1-1 and V is TRBV4-1; D is undetermined. The CDR3 runs to 13 residues. The V end was cut by 1 base, the J end by 4 bases, with 7 bases between. Looked up from germline, CDR1 is MGHRA and CDR2 is YSYEKL. The DNA for the CDR3 is TGCGCCAGCAGCCAAGGCGTGCCCACTGAAGCTTTCTTT. Its protein product is CASSQGVPTEAFF.

The chain couples TRBV11-2 to TRBJ2-7, with 8 positions matching TRBD1. This CDR3 spans 13 amino acids. The junction had 1 base not matched to a gene; V was cut back by 3 bases and J by 3 bases. CDR1 and CDR2 from the germline V gene are SGHAT and FQNNGV. This CDR3 is CASSFDRGYEQYF. The CDR3 DNA is TGTGCCAGCAGCTTTGACAGGGGCTACGAGCAGTACTTC.